The clone carrying this TCR beta chain was picked up one time. V lost 5 bases and J 5 bases, leaving 18 bases between the germline ends. Germline V gene sequence: CDR1 SGHVS, CDR2 FQNEAQ. CDR3 size: 15 residues. This sample stems from a study of blood T cell repertoires in COVID-19. About the study: Sample material is recorded as cDNA or gDNA derived from T cells, B-cell-depleted T cells, or PBMCs.

Assignment of participants to cohorts was predicated upon participant-reported clinical history. TCRdb keeps only in-frame clones here, not all; method: immunoSEQ multiplex PCR. The sample lists about 230,000 clones, around nine tenths occurring once. The receptor's source is a woman younger than 45 with acute COVID-19. The sample taken for sequencing was PBMCs or T cells enriched from blood (not recorded which). This chain links TRBV7-8 with TRBJ1-2; maybe TRBD1 (5 bases). The CDR3 sequence: CASSATGSGFYGYTF. CDR3 coding DNA: TGTGCCAGCAGCGCTACAGGTTCCGGATTTTATGGCTACACCTTC.